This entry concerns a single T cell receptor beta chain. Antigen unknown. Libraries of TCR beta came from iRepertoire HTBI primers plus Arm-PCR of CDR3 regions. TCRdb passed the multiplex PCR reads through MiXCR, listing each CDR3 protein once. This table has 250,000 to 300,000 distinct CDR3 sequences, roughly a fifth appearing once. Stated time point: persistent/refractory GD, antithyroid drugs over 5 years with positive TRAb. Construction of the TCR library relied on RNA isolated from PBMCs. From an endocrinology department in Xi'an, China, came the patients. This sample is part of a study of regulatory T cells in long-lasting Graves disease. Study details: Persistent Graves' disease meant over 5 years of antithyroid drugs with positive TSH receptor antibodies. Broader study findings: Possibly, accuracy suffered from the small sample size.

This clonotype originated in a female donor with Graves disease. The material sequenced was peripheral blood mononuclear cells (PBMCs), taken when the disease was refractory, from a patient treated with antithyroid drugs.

CDR3 sequence: CASSPGPSFSTGELFF. CDR3 bases: TGTGCCAGCAGCCCAGGGCCTAGTTTCTCCACCGGGGAGCTGTTTTTT. V gene TRBV7-9 combines with J gene TRBJ2-2, with D possibly TRBD1 on 5 matching bases. The CDR3 runs 16 residues. From germline, CDR1 is SEHNR and CDR2 FQNEAQ (reference sequence). Trimming removed 5 bases from V and 4 bases from J, with 17 bases in between.